This is a list of T cell receptor beta chains from one sample in a study of blood T cell repertoires in COVID-19. Sequencing was performed with immunoSEQ multiplex PCR; in TCRdb, only in-frame clones are kept and a portion is missing. Here the sample spans approximately 210,000 clones, 88% being singletons. The sample consisted of peripheral blood. The receptors here all came from a man between 65 and 80 years old with acute or convalescent COVID-19. CDR3s include the opening cysteine and the closing phenylalanine or tryptophan. D genes are given only for firm matches. Clone size is not always given. Where it is, it says once, few, many or a class for expanded clones.

TRBV12-3/TRBV12-4,NA,NA,TRBJ2-7,TGTGCCAGCAGTTTGCCGGGGAGGCAGTACTTC,CASSLPGRQYF
TRBV7-3,NA,NA,TRBJ2-1,TGTGCCAGCAGCTTAGAGGGTTTTAGTTCCTACAATGAGCAGTTCTTC,CASSLEGFSSYNEQFF
TRBV4-3,NA,TRBD2,TRBJ2-7,TGCGCCAGCAGCCAAGAACTAGCGAACGAGCAGTACTTC,CASSQELANEQYF
TRBV7-9,NA,TRBD1,TRBJ2-7,TGTGCCAGAGACCACACGAAACAGGGGGTTCTCGACGAGCAGTACTTC,CARDHTKQGVLDEQYF
TRBV5-4,NA,TRBD1,TRBJ2-7,TGTGCCAGCAGCTTGGAACGGGACAGGGTCTACGAGCAGTACTTC,CASSLERDRVYEQYF
TRBV12-3/TRBV12-4,NA,NA,TRBJ1-1,TGTGCCAGCAGTTTTACTAACACTGAAGCTTTCTTT,CASSFTNTEAFF
TRBV18,NA,TRBD1,TRBJ1-1,TGTGCCAGCTCACCGAACGGACAGGGGCCGAGGACTGAAGCTTTCTTT,CASSPNGQGPRTEAFF
TRBV5-1,NA,TRBD2,TRBJ2-1,TGCGCCAGCAGGCAAAGCGGGACTTCCTACAATGAGCAGTTCTTC,CASRQSGTSYNEQFF
TRBV10-3,NA,TRBD1,TRBJ1-1,TGTGCCATCAGAAAGACAGGGGAGGACACTGAAGCTTTCTTT,CAIRKTGEDTEAFF
TRBV15,NA,NA,TRBJ2-3,TGTGCCACCAGCCCCCGCTCTGGGGCGGATACGCAGTATTTT,CATSPRSGADTQYF
TRBV30,once,NA,TRBJ2-7,TGTGCCTGGCGAGGGACGGGAGCTTACGAGCAGTACTTC,CAWRGTGAYEQYF
TRBV19,NA,NA,TRBJ1-4,TGTGCCAGTAGTTACAGGGTTGATGAAAAACTGTTTTTT,CASSYRVDEKLFF